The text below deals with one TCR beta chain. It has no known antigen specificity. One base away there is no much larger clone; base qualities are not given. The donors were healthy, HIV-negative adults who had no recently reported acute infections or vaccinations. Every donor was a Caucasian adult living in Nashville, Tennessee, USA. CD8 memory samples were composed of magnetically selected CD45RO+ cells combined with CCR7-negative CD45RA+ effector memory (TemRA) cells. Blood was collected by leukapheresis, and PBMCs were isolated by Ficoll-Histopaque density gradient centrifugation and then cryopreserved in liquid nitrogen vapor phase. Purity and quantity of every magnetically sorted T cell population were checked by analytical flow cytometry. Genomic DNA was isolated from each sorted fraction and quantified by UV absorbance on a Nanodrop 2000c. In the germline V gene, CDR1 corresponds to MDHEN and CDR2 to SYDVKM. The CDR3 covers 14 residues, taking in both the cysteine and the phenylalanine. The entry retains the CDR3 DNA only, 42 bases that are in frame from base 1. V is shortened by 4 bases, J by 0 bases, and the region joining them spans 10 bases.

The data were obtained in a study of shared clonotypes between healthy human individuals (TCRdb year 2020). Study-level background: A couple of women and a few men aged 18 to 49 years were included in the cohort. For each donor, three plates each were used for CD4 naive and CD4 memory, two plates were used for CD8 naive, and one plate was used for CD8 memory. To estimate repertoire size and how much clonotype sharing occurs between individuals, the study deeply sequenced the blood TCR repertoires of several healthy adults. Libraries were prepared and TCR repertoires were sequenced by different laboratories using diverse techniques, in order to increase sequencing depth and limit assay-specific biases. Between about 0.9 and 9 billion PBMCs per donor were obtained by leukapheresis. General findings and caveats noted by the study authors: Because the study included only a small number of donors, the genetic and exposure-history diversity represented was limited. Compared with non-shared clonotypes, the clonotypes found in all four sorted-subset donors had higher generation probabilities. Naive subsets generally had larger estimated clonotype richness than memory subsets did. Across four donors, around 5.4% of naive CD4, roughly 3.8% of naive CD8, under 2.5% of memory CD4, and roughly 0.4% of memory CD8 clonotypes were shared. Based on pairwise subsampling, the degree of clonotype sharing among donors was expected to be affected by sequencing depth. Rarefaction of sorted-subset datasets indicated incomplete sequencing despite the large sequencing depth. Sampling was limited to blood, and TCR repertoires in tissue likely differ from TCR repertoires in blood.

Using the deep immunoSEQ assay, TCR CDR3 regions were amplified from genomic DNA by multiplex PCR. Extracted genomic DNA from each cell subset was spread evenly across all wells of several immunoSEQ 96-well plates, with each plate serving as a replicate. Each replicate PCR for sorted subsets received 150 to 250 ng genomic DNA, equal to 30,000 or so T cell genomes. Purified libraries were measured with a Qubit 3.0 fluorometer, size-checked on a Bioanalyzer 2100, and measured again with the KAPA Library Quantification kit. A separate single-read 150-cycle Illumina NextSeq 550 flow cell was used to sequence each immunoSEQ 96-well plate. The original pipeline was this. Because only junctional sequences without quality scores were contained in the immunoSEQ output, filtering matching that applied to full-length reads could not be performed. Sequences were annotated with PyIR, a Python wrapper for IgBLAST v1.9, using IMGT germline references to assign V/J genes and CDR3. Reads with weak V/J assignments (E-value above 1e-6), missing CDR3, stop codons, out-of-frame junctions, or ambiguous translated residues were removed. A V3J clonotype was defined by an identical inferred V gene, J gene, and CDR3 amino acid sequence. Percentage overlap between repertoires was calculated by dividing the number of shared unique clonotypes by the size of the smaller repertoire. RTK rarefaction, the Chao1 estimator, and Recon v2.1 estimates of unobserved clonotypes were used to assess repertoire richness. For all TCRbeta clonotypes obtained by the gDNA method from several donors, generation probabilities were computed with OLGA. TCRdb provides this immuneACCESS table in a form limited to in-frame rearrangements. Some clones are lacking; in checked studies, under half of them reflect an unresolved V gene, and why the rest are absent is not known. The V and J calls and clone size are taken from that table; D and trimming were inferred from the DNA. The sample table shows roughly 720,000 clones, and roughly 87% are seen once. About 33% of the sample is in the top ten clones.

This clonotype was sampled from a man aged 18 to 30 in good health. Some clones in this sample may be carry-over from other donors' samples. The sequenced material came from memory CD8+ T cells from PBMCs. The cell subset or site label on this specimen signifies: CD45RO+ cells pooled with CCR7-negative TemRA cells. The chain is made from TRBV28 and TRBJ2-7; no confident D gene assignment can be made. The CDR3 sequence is CASSSRSYSYEQYF. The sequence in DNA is TGTGCCAGCAGTTCTAGATCCTACTCCTACGAGCAGTACTTC.